The rows below give T cell receptor beta chains drawn from one sample of a study of cytomegalovirus exposure and HLA in healthy donors. The method was immunoSEQ multiplex PCR; TCRdb's version includes in-frame clones alone and lacks a portion of them. The repertoire includes some 96,000 clones, 78% of them detected once, and about 0.71% sits in the top ten. Sample: PBMCs. The source is an older woman in good health and CMV-seronegative. The CDR3 runs from the conserved cysteine through the conserved F or W. The D gene is left open where the match is weak. A clone size is listed for some rows: how often the clone was seen (once, few, many), or a class if it is expanded.

J | V | D | size | CDR3 | DNA
TRBJ1-5 | TRBV7-7 | - | - | CASSFIRPNQPQHF | TGTGCCAGCAGTTTTATCCGTCCCAATCAGCCCCAGCATTTT
TRBJ2-7 | TRBV15 | TRBD1 | once | CATSTGTGWLDEQYF | TGTGCCACCAGCACCGGGACAGGGTGGCTGGACGAGCAGTACTTC
TRBJ1-4 | TRBV7-2 | TRBD1 | - | CASSLGSRGREKLFF | TGTGCCAGCAGCTTAGGAAGCAGGGGGAGGGAAAAACTGTTTTTT
TRBJ2-7 | TRBV15 | TRBD1 | once | CATSREGTGTYEQYF | TGTGCCACCAGCAGAGAGGGGACAGGGACGTACGAGCAGTACTTC
TRBJ2-2 | TRBV29-1 | TRBD2 | few | CSYRGGGELFF | TGCAGCTATCGGGGAGGGGGGGAGCTGTTTTTT
TRBJ2-4 | TRBV10-2 | - | few | CASSGWLVIQYF | TGCGCCAGCAGTGGTTGGCTGGTCATTCAGTACTTC
TRBJ1-2 | TRBV19 | - | - | CAIGPQGRLYGYTF | TGTGCCATTGGACCTCAGGGGCGGCTCTATGGCTACACCTTC
TRBJ2-5 | TRBV15 | TRBD2 | - | CATSRYLAGSGETQYF | TGTGCCACCAGCAGATACCTAGCGGGGTCCGGGGAGACCCAGTACTTC
TRBJ1-6 | TRBV5-1 | TRBD1 | - | CASSLGDRGSPLHF | TGCGCCAGCAGCTTGGGGGACAGGGGTTCACCCCTCCACTTT
TRBJ1-2 | TRBV9 | - | - | CASSVTKANYGYTF | TGTGCCAGCAGCGTGACAAAAGCTAACTATGGCTACACCTTC
TRBJ1-2 | TRBV5-1 | - | - | CASSLDGNPNYGYTF | TGCGCCAGCAGCTTGGATGGCAACCCTAACTATGGCTACACCTTC
TRBJ2-1 | TRBV5-1 | TRBD2 | - | CASSLLAGVNNEQFF | TGCGCCAGCAGCTTACTAGCGGGAGTGAACAATGAGCAGTTCTTC
TRBJ2-5 | TRBV7-7 | - | - | CASSLILQETQYF | TGTGCCAGCAGCTTAATCCTCCAAGAGACCCAGTACTTC
TRBJ2-7 | TRBV28 | TRBD2 | few | CASSSRSGRGSGEQYF | TGTGCCAGCAGTTCCCGTAGCGGGAGAGGATCGGGGGAGCAGTACTTC
TRBJ1-3 | TRBV5-6 | - | few | CASSLVQGGNTIYF | TGTGCCAGCAGCTTGGTGCAGGGTGGAAACACCATATATTTT
TRBJ1-1 | TRBV7-2 | TRBD1 | few | CASSFQGARNTEAFF | TGTGCCAGCAGCTTCCAGGGGGCGCGGAACACTGAAGCTTTCTTT
TRBJ1-2 | TRBV19 | TRBD1 | few | CANKTTGDGYGYTF | TGTGCCAATAAGACTACAGGGGATGGCTATGGCTACACCTTC
TRBJ1-2 | TRBV10-3 | - | - | CAISEATGDGYTF | TGTGCCATCAGTGAGGCCACAGGAGATGGCTACACCTTC
TRBJ1-3 | TRBV9 | - | - | CASSAESTYYSGNTIYF | TGTGCCAGCAGCGCGGAGTCGACTTATTACTCTGGAAACACCATATATTTT
TRBJ2-3 | TRBV6-5 | - | - | CASSYSDFFTDTQYF | TGTGCCAGCAGTTACTCGGACTTCTTCACAGATACGCAGTATTTT
TRBJ2-5 | TRBV5-4 | TRBD2 | - | CASSLDSGGETQYF | TGTGCCAGCAGCTTGGATAGCGGGGGTGAGACCCAGTACTTC
TRBJ2-4 | TRBV10-3 | TRBD2 | - | CAISEGGTRSNIQYF | TGTGCCATCAGTGAGGGTGGGACTAGGTCTAACATTCAGTACTTC
TRBJ2-6 | TRBV27 | - | - | CASRPWDGGSPGANVLTF | TGTGCCAGCAGACCCTGGGACGGGGGTTCACCTGGGGCCAACGTCCTGACTTTC
TRBJ2-3 | TRBV4-3 | TRBD2 | - | CASSQEVREGRDTQYF | TGCGCCAGCAGCCAGGAAGTGCGGGAGGGGAGGGATACGCAGTATTTT
TRBJ1-1 | TRBV28 | - | - | CASSPQGTGTEAFF | TGTGCCAGCAGCCCTCAGGGGACGGGCACTGAAGCTTTCTTT
TRBJ2-6 | TRBV4-1 | TRBD1 | - | CASSQPRWTGTFLASGANVLTF | TGCGCCAGCAGCCAACCTAGGTGGACAGGGACGTTCTTAGCCTCTGGGGCCAACGTCCTGACTTTC
TRBJ1-1 | TRBV7-2 | - | few | CASSPQGNTEAFF | TGTGCCAGCAGCCCCCAGGGCAACACTGAAGCTTTCTTT
TRBJ2-7 | TRBV7-8 | - | - | CASSLPTTGDPYEQYF | TGTGCCAGCAGCTTACCAACGACAGGAGACCCCTACGAGCAGTACTTC
TRBJ1-3 | TRBV29-1 | - | - | CSVPSSGNTIYF | TGCAGCGTTCCTTCCTCTGGAAACACCATATATTTT
TRBJ2-3 | TRBV7-9 | - | once | CASSPPSTDTQYF | TGTGCCAGCAGCCCCCCCTCCACAGATACGCAGTATTTT
TRBJ1-2 | TRBV29-1 | TRBD1 | - | CSVSQGTYGYTF | TGCAGCGTGTCACAGGGGACCTATGGCTACACCTTC
TRBJ2-3 | TRBV4-2 | TRBD2 | - | CASSQDYYMSLAGDPDTQYF | TGTGCCAGCAGCCAAGATTATTATATGTCGCTAGCGGGAGACCCAGATACGCAGTATTTT
TRBJ2-7 | TRBV4-1 | TRBD1 | - | CASSPLIGDRAYEQYF | TGCGCCAGCAGCCCATTAATAGGGGACAGAGCCTACGAGCAGTACTTC
TRBJ1-5 | TRBV28 | TRBD1 | - | CASSLIDRGPQPQHF | TGTGCCAGCAGTTTAATAGACAGGGGGCCGCAGCCCCAGCATTTT
TRBJ2-2 | TRBV29-1 | TRBD1 | once | CSVEDTTGGIAGELFF | TGCAGCGTTGAAGACACAACAGGGGGCATAGCCGGGGAGCTGTTTTTT
TRBJ1-2 | TRBV7-6 | - | few | CASSSGLDTHGYTF | TGTGCCAGCAGCTCGGGACTGGACACCCATGGCTACACCTTC
TRBJ2-3 | TRBV5-6 | TRBD1 | - | CASSLVRRGPVTDTQYF | TGTGCCAGCAGCCTCGTTCGCAGGGGGCCAGTGACAGATACGCAGTATTTT
TRBJ2-7 | TRBV6-6 | - | - | CASSLTGISYEQYF | TGTGCCAGCAGCCTGACAGGAATCTCCTACGAGCAGTACTTC
TRBJ1-5 | TRBV9 | - | - | CASSRGRYSNQPQHF | TGTGCCAGCAGCCGAGGGCGGTATAGCAATCAGCCCCAGCATTTT
TRBJ1-5 | TRBV6-5 | TRBD1 | - | CASRSTGIGQPQHF | TGTGCCAGCAGGTCGACAGGGATCGGTCAGCCCCAGCATTTT
TRBJ2-1 | TRBV21-1 | - | - | CASSDRDRRSSYNEQFF | TGTGCCAGCAGCGACCGGGACAGAAGGAGCTCCTACAATGAGCAGTTCTTC
TRBJ1-5 | TRBV4-1 | TRBD1 | - | CASSQYNDRGQPQHF | TGCGCCAGCAGCCAATACAATGACAGGGGTCAGCCCCAGCATTTT
TRBJ2-1 | TRBV5-4 | TRBD1 | - | CASSYGQGIYNEQFF | TGTGCCAGCAGCTACGGACAGGGGATCTACAATGAGCAGTTCTTC
TRBJ2-5 | TRBV7-2 | - | once | CASSPRGFQQETQYF | TGTGCCAGCAGCCCCCGGGGTTTCCAACAAGAGACCCAGTACTTC
TRBJ2-6 | TRBV5-1 | - | few | CASSLQYTGANVLTF | TGCGCCAGCAGCTTGCAGTATACTGGGGCCAACGTCCTGACTTTC